This T cell receptor beta chain was obtained from a study of OX40 agonist ivuxolimab in advanced cancers. Study-level information: The drug used for patients, ivuxolimab, was an agonistic anti-OX40 (CD134) antibody. Under the entry rules, prior anti-PD-1, anti-PD-L1 or anti-CTLA-4 therapy was allowed, and roughly 43% had some. Two cutaneous melanoma patients and one hepatocellular carcinoma patient, three in all, had partial responses.

Baseline was the first blood sampling point, followed by cycle 4 day 1 and cycle 7 day 1. V was clipped by 5 bases and J by 1 base, with 10 bases between them. Germline CDR1 and CDR2: SGHNT and YYREEE (reference sequence). The CDR3 covers 14 residues. The repertoire was sequenced with immunoSEQ multiplex PCR; TCRdb's copy has only in-frame clones and lacks some. Among about 43,000 clones, around 86% were seen once, and the ten largest hold approximately 15%. V is TRBV5-4 and J is TRBJ1-3, with D perhaps matching TRBD1 (6 bases). The source is an adult with an advanced solid tumor such as melanoma, head and neck, liver or kidney cancer. Sequencing was performed on CD4+ or CD8+ T cells sorted from blood, taken in a trial of the OX40 agonist ivuxolimab. Here the CDR3 DNA reads TGTGCCAGCAGTTCAGGGGTTTCTGGAAACACCATATATTTT. Translated: CASSSGVSGNTIYF.